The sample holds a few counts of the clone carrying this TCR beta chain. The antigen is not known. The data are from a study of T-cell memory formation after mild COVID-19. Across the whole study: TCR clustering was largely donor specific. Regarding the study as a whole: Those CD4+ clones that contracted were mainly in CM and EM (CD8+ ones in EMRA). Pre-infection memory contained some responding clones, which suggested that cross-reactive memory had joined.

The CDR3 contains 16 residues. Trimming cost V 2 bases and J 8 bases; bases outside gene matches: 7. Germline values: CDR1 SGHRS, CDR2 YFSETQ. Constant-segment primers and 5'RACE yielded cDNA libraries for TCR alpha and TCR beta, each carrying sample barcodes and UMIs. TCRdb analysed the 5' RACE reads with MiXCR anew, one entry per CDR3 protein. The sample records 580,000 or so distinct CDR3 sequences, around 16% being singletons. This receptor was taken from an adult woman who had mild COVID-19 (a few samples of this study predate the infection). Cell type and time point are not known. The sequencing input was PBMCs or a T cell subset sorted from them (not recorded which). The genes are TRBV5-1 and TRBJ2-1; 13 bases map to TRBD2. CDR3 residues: CASSFTSGGAIDEQFF. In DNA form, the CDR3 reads TGCGCCAGCAGCTTTACTAGCGGGGGGGCCATTGATGAGCAGTTCTTC.